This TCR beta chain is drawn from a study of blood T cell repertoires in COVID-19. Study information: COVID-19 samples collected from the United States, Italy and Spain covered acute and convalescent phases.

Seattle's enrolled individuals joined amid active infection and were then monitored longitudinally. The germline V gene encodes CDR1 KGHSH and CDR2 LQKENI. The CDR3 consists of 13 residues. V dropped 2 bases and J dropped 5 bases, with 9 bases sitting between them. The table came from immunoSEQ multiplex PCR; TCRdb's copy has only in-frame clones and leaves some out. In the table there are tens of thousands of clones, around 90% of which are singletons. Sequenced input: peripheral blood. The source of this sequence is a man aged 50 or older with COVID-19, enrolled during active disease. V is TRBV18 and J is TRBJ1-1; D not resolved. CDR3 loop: CASSPSRETEAFF. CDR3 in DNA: TGTGCCAGCTCACCATCGCGCGAGACTGAAGCTTTCTTT. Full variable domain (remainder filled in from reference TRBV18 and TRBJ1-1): NAGVMQNPRHLVRRRGQEARLRCSPMKGHSHVYWYRQLPEEGLKFMVYLQKENIIDESGMPKERFSAEFPKEGPSILRIQQVVRGDSAAYFCASSPSRETEAFFGQGTRLTVV.